This T cell receptor beta chain was documented in a study of T cell responses to AZD1222 COVID-19 vaccine. The CDR3 is 13 amino acids. The germline V gene encodes CDR1 SNHLY and CDR2 FYNNEI. V was trimmed by 8 bases and J by 7 bases, leaving 17 bases between them. Clones were read by immunoSEQ multiplex PCR, and TCRdb kept only the in-frame ones, dropping some. The sample lists tens of thousands of clones; 80% to 95% were seen once. Source: peripheral blood, taken 28 days after the second AZD1222 dose. The TCR sequence derives from an adult who received the AZD1222 COVID-19 vaccine. The V gene is TRBV2, the J gene TRBJ1-1, with D perhaps matching TRBD1 (6 bases). The CDR3 sequence is CASEGGQTFEAFF. The CDR3 region has the DNA TGTGCCAGCGAAGGGGGGCAGACTTTTGAAGCTTTCTTT.